Listed here are 6 T cell receptor beta chains from one sample, sequenced in a study of identical twins. Each CDR3 protein is one row after TCRdb ran MiXCR on the 5' RACE reads. The data show 460,000 or so distinct CDR3 sequences, around 14% seen once. This sample was shared with a second study, whose subject was yellow fever vaccine responses in identical twins.

Sequencing input: CD4+ T cells sorted from blood. These receptors all come from a young woman in good health.

This clonotype was detected a few times. The chain joins TRBV12-3 or TRBV12-4 to TRBJ2-3, with 12 nucleotides matching TRBD2. Trimming at V came to 2 bases and at J to 3 bases, leaving 6 bases not matched to a gene. The CDR3 sequence is 17 residues long. CDR3 in amino acids: CASSLRLAGVNTDTQYF. CDR3 nucleotide sequence: TGTGCCAGCAGTTTACGACTAGCGGGAGTAAATACAGATACGCAGTATTTT.

The chain has TRBV7-3 and TRBJ2-1, with D unresolved. From germline, CDR1 is SGHTA and CDR2 FQGTGA. The CDR3 is 15 residues long. Trimming took 5 bases from V and 9 from J, leaving 20 bases between them. CDR3 sequence (DNA): TGTGCCAGCAGCCCCCGGCCGGTTTCAGCCGCTGAGCAGTTCTTC. It codes for CASSPRPVSAAEQFF.

DNA for the CDR3: TGCAGTGCCTGGTCCCCGGGGGCAGATACGCAGTATTTT. This sequence encodes CSAWSPGADTQYF. The chain carries TRBV20-1 and TRBJ2-3; perhaps TRBD2 as D (6 bases). CDR1 DFQATT and CDR2 SNEGSKA come from the germline V gene (reference sequence). V gave up 6 bases and J gave up 4 bases, with 14 bases separating them. The CDR3 runs 13 residues.

This clonotype was counted at least ten times. The CDR3 sequence: CATSDSDLRGEAFF. The DNA of the CDR3 is TGTGCCACCAGTGACTCCGACCTGCGGGGTGAAGCTTTCTTT. The rearrangement links TRBV24-1 to TRBJ1-1; unclear D gene. Germline-derived CDR1 and CDR2 are KGHDR and SFDVKD. The CDR3 contains 14 residues. Trimming shortened V by 4 bases and J by 7 bases, and 15 bases separated the two germline ends.

A few counts support this clonotype. The chain carries TRBV15 and TRBJ2-1; a possible D gene is TRBD2 (6 bases). The CDR3 has 14 residues. The germline gives CDR1 LNHNV, CDR2 YYDKDF (reference sequence). The V end lost 9 bases, the J end lost 6 bases, and 18 bases lay between the germline ends. The CDR3 reads CATEGKRSGNEQFF. The CDR3 DNA reads TGTGCCACGGAGGGAAAGCGGAGTGGCAATGAGCAGTTCTTC.

Ten or more counts support this clonotype. The chain carries TRBV20-1 and TRBJ2-7; 8 nucleotides align to TRBD2. The germline gives CDR1 DFQATT, CDR2 SNEGSKA (reference sequence). The CDR3 covers 13 residues. The CDR3 DNA sequence: TGCAGCCTCGACCTCGGGGGGGGCCACGAGCAGTACTTC. Protein sequence: CSLDLGGGHEQYF.